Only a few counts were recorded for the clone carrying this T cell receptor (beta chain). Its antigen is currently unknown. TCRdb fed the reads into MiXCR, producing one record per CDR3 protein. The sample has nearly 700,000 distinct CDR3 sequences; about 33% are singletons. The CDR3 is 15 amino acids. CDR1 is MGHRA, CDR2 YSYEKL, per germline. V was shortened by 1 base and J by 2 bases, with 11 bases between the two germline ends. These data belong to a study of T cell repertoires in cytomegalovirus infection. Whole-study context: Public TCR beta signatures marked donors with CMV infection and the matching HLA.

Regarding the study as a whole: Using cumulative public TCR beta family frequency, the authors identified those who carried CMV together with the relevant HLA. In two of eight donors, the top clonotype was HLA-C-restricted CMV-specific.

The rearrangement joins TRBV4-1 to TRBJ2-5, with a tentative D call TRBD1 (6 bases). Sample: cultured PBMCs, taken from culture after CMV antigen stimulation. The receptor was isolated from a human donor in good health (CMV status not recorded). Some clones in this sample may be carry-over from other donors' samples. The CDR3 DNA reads TGCGCCAGCAGCCAAGTTTGGGGGCGACAAGAGACCCAGTACTTC. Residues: CASSQVWGRQETQYF.